Listed below are T cell receptor beta chains from one sample, sequenced in a study of T-cell reconstitution after alpha-beta-depleted transplantation in children. One entry per CDR3 protein results from TCRdb running MiXCR on the PCR reads. This table holds roughly 300,000 distinct CDR3 sequences, roughly 12% found once. The source material was peripheral blood, sampled 180 days after TCRalphabeta/CD19-depleted stem cell transplant. These receptors were obtained from a male patient between 2 and 10 years old who had a stem cell transplant for chronic granulomatous disease, so the T cells may come from the graft donor. The CDR3 runs from the conserved cysteine through the conserved F or W. The D gene is left open where the match is weak. Some rows have no size entry. The others give once, few or many, or a class for an expanded clone.

clone_size j_call d_call v_call cdr3_length cdr3_aa cdr3_nt
many TRBJ2-5 TRBD1 TRBV13 13 CASSLTGLETQYF TGTGCCAGCAGCCTGACAGGGCTCGAGACCCAGTACTTC
many TRBJ2-1 TRBD2 TRBV4-1 15 CASSQGTSPINEQFF TGCGCCAGCAGCCAGGGGACTAGCCCTATCAATGAGCAGTTCTTC
medium-sized TRBJ1-4 . TRBV7-2 13 CASSVPGVEKLFF TGTGCCAGCAGCGTCCCAGGGGTCGAAAAACTGTTTTTT
many TRBJ2-1 TRBD2 TRBV7-9 16 CASSLSGRAFYNEQFF TGTGCCAGCAGCCTCAGCGGGAGGGCCTTCTACAATGAGCAGTTCTTC
many TRBJ2-5 . TRBV20-1 12 CSAREWRKTQYF TGCAGTGCTAGAGAGTGGCGAAAGACCCAGTACTTC
many TRBJ2-1 . TRBV3-1 15 CASSQFPVGVNEQFF TGTGCCAGCAGCCAATTCCCGGTGGGGGTGAATGAGCAGTTCTTC
many TRBJ2-3 . TRBV15 15 CATRGAGLQVDTQYF TGTGCCACCAGAGGAGCGGGCCTCCAGGTGGATACGCAGTATTTT
many TRBJ2-3 TRBD2 TRBV7-2 20 CASSPALLAGGQKSTDTQYF TGTGCCAGCAGCCCTGCCCTTCTAGCGGGAGGCCAGAAGAGCACAGATACGCAGTATTTT
many TRBJ2-7 . TRBV20-1 14 CSASRDPLSYEQYF TGCAGTGCTAGCCGGGATCCTCTCTCCTACGAGCAGTACTTC
many TRBJ2-1 . TRBV4-2 10 CASSLEQIIF TGTGCCAGCAGCCTCGAACAGATAATCTTC
many TRBJ1-5 TRBD1 TRBV18 14 CASSPPNRGSPQHF TGTGCCAGCTCACCACCGAACAGGGGCTCGCCCCAGCATTTT
many TRBJ2-5 . TRBV7-6 15 CASSLVSGIQETQYF TGTGCCAGCAGCTTAGTTTCCGGGATCCAAGAGACCCAGTACTTC
many TRBJ2-2 . TRBV7-3 15 CASSLVGTNTGELFF TGTGCCAGCAGCTTAGTCGGGACAAACACCGGGGAGCTGTTTTTT
many TRBJ2-5 . TRBV7-2 12 CASSLKGETQYF TGTGCCAGCAGCTTAAAGGGGGAGACCCAGTACTTC
many TRBJ2-7 TRBD2 TRBV12-3/TRBV12-4 15 CASSLSTSGAYEQYF TGTGCCAGCAGTCTCTCGACTAGCGGGGCCTACGAGCAGTACTTC
many TRBJ2-7 . TRBV29-1 12 CSVDSSPGEQYF TGCAGCGTTGACAGCTCCCCCGGCGAGCAGTACTTC
many TRBJ2-2 . TRBV5-1 15 CASSPDPPGTGELFF TGCGCCAGCAGCCCAGACCCCCCCGGCACCGGGGAGCTGTTTTTT
many TRBJ1-5 TRBD1 TRBV7-2 18 CASSLAGTGDNSNQPQHF TGTGCCAGCAGCTTAGCCGGGACAGGGGATAATAGCAATCAGCCCCAGCATTTT
many TRBJ2-1 . TRBV5-1 13 CASTLAGANEQFF TGCGCCAGCACCCTAGCTGGGGCCAATGAGCAGTTCTTC
many TRBJ2-3 . TRBV11-3 13 CASSLDTPDTQYF TGTGCCAGCAGCTTAGATACGCCAGATACGCAGTATTTT
many TRBJ2-2 TRBD2 TRBV12-3/TRBV12-4 16 CASSLLGGSGAGELFF TGTGCCAGCAGTTTATTGGGCGGGAGTGGGGCCGGGGAGCTGTTTTTT
. TRBJ2-7 . TRBV6-5 15 CASSYSKATSYEQYF TGTGCCAGCAGTTACTCGAAGGCGACCTCCTACGAGCAGTACTTC
many TRBJ2-5 . TRBV12-3/TRBV12-4 13 CASGGGSVKTQYF TGTGCCAGCGGAGGAGGGAGTGTGAAGACCCAGTACTTC
many TRBJ2-7 . TRBV18 14 CASSPLGEPSEQYF TGTGCCAGCTCACCACTAGGGGAGCCAAGCGAGCAGTACTTC
many TRBJ1-5 . TRBV7-6 15 CASSPGSGLAQPQHF TGTGCCAGCAGCCCCGGGTCAGGGTTGGCTCAGCCCCAGCATTTT
many TRBJ1-6 TRBD1 TRBV5-1 14 CASSPGQGISPLHF TGCGCCAGCAGCCCGGGACAGGGGATCTCACCCCTCCACTTT
many TRBJ2-3 . TRBV24-1 17 CATSDRGPAVLTDTQYF TGTGCCACCAGTGACCGCGGACCCGCGGTACTTACAGATACGCAGTATTTT
. TRBJ1-6 . TRBV18 16 CASSPGTQGAGSPLHF TGTGCCAGCTCACCCGGGACACAGGGCGCAGGTTCACCCCTCCACTTT
many TRBJ1-2 . TRBV5-1 17 CASSLAGTPAKSYGYTF TGCGCCAGCAGCTTGGCCGGGACACCCGCAAAGAGCTATGGCTACACCTTC
. TRBJ2-1 . TRBV24-1 15 CATSDTGRSYNEQFF TGTGCCACCAGTGATACGGGGAGGTCCTACAATGAGCAGTTCTTC
many TRBJ2-5 . TRBV12-3/TRBV12-4 13 CASSFIWGETQYF TGTGCCAGCAGTTTTATTTGGGGAGAGACCCAGTACTTC
many TRBJ2-2 . TRBV29-1 15 CSVREWGSNTGELFF TGCAGCGTAAGGGAGTGGGGGTCGAACACCGGGGAGCTGTTTTTT
. TRBJ2-4 . TRBV14 16 CASSQDLWDAKNIQYF TGTGCCAGCAGCCAAGACCTATGGGATGCCAAAAACATTCAGTACTTC
many TRBJ2-6 . TRBV12-3/TRBV12-4 16 CASRPVSPSGANVLTF TGTGCCAGCAGGCCCGTTTCTCCCTCTGGGGCCAACGTCCTGACTTTC
many TRBJ2-7 . TRBV10-3 15 CAISEFVTGSDEQYF TGTGCCATCAGTGAGTTCGTTACAGGGAGCGACGAGCAGTACTTC
many TRBJ2-5 . TRBV7-2 15 CASSPGLGQQETQYF TGTGCCAGCAGCCCCGGCCTTGGTCAGCAAGAGACCCAGTACTTC
. TRBJ2-5 TRBD1 TRBV7-2 18 CASSSPSRDRGYQETQYF TGTGCCAGCAGCTCCCCAAGCCGGGACAGGGGGTACCAAGAGACCCAGTACTTC
. TRBJ2-2 . TRBV12-3/TRBV12-4 15 CASSPQTEKNGELFF TGTGCCAGCAGTCCCCAGACAGAAAAGAACGGGGAGCTGTTTTTT
many TRBJ2-7 TRBD2 TRBV27 16 CASSPQTSGRGDEQYF TGTGCCAGCAGTCCGCAGACTAGCGGGAGAGGGGACGAGCAGTACTTC
many TRBJ1-4 TRBD1 TRBV20-1 15 CSASDGQAFNEKLFF TGCAGTGCTAGCGACGGACAGGCCTTCAATGAAAAACTGTTTTTT
many TRBJ2-3 . TRBV29-1 14 CSVAFGGSTDTQYF TGCAGCGTGGCCTTTGGGGGTAGCACAGATACGCAGTATTTT
many TRBJ1-4 . TRBV28 14 CASSLQRGGEKLFF TGTGCCAGCAGCCTACAACGGGGCGGTGAAAAACTGTTTTTT
many TRBJ2-5 . TRBV3-1 14 CASSQDLVEETQYF TGTGCCAGCAGCCAAGATTTGGTGGAAGAGACCCAGTACTTC
many TRBJ1-5 . TRBV11-2 18 CASSLDSYGAGRYQPQHF TGTGCCAGCAGCTTAGATTCCTACGGGGCAGGCCGATATCAGCCCCAGCATTTT
many TRBJ2-6 TRBD1 TRBV28 18 CASSVGHRGPSVANVLTF TGTGCCAGCAGTGTCGGGCACAGGGGGCCCTCTGTTGCCAACGTCCTGACTTTC
many TRBJ2-3 TRBD2 TRBV20-1 14 CSSIGREGTDTQYF TGCAGTTCCATAGGGCGGGAGGGCACAGATACGCAGTATTTT
many TRBJ2-5 . TRBV2 11 CASSKRETQYF TGTGCCAGCAGTAAGCGGGAGACCCAGTACTTC
many TRBJ2-7 . TRBV7-9 15 CASSLASRGGYEQYF TGTGCCAGCAGCTTAGCCTCCCGGGGAGGCTACGAGCAGTACTTC
many TRBJ2-7 . TRBV20-1 14 CSARDRRRYYEQYF TGCAGTGCTAGAGATCGACGGCGGTACTACGAGCAGTACTTC